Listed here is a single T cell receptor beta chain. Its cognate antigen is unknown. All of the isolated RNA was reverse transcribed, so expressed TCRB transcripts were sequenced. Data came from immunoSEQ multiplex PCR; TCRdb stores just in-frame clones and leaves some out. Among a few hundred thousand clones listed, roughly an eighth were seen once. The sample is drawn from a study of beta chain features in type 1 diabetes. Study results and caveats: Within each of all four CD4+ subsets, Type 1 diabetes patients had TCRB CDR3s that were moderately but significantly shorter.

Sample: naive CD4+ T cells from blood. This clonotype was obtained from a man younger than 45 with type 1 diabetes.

CDR3: CASSLGQVTEAFF. The CDR3 DNA reads TGTGCCAGCAGCCTTGGACAAGTCACTGAAGCTTTCTTT. V gene TRBV14 combines with J gene TRBJ1-1, with a weak D call TRBD1 (5 bases). The germline gives CDR1 SGHDN, CDR2 FVKESK. The ends were cut back, 4 bases at V and 4 bases at J, with 10 bases in the middle. This CDR3 is 13 amino acids long.